Detailed here is one TCR beta chain. TCRdb's table, derived via immunoSEQ multiplex PCR, lists solely in-frame clones and lacks some. The repertoire holds 15,000 to 25,000 clones, around 90% seen once, with around 1.5% in the top ten. The CDR3 contains 13 residues. Germline loops: CDR1 MDHEN, CDR2 SYDVKM. V shed 3 bases and J shed 3 bases, with 8 bases lying between them. This sample is drawn from a study of monozygotic twins with cystic fibrosis. This TCR derives from a girl aged 2-10 years with cystic fibrosis. The chain couples TRBV28 to TRBJ1-2, with no clear D. The material sequenced was blood. DNA of the CDR3: TGTGCCAGCAGTTTGGTGGAATACTATGGCTACACCTTC. Translation gives CASSLVEYYGYTF.